The 19 T cell receptor beta chains in this list originate from one sample, sequenced in a study of spatial heterogeneity in lung cancer. A single record per CDR3 protein comes from TCRdb applying MiXCR to the 5' RACE reads. The sample has some 9,400 distinct CDR3 sequences; around 3% are singletons. Study-level results: The study found that expanded intratumoral alpha and beta TCR counts tracked tumor mutation counts.

For these TCRs, the target antigens are not known. Time point: sample taken at primary tumor resection. The material was lung tumor tissue, obtained at surgery. These TCRs come from a male donor with early-stage non-small cell lung cancer.

This clonotype has at least ten counts. The rearrangement uses TRBV2 and TRBJ1-1, with D hard to call. The CDR3 runs to 13 residues. CDR1 is SNHLY, CDR2 FYNNEI, per germline. The V and J ends lost 6 bases and 4 bases respectively, with 12 bases between them. The DNA of the CDR3 is TGTGCCAGCAGGGGCAGGAGGGTCACTGAAGCTTTCTTT. This gives the protein CASRGRRVTEAFF.

This clonotype has a count of ten or more. The rearrangement links TRBV19 to TRBJ1-5; D is undetermined. Germline V gene lookup returns CDR1 LNHDA and CDR2 SQIVND (reference sequence). V was pared by 5 bases and J by 2 bases, with 7 bases between. CDR3 length: 13 residues. The CDR3 DNA reads as TGTGCCAGTAGTTCGGCGGGCAATCAGCCCCAGCATTTT. It specifies CASSSAGNQPQHF.

This clonotype was seen repeatedly, ten times or more. The chain is built from TRBV6-2 or TRBV6-3 and TRBJ1-4; 7 bases match TRBD1. The CDR3 length is 14 residues. Germline assignment: CDR1 MNHEY and CDR2 SVGEGT. V shed 4 bases, J shed 7 bases, and the junction held 6 bases outside the gene matches. CDR3: CASSLGGHGEKLFF. CDR3 sequence (DNA): TGTGCCAGCAGTTTAGGGGGCCATGGTGAAAAACTGTTTTTT.

This clonotype was recorded at least ten times. The genes are TRBV29-1 and TRBJ2-2; 7 positions match TRBD1. Unmatched junction bases numbered 9, after V lost 5 bases and J lost 0 bases. The CDR3 consists of 16 residues. Looked up from germline, CDR1 is SQVTM and CDR2 is ANQGSEA. In DNA, the CDR3 is TGCAGCGTTCTGGACCGGGACAGCTCGAACACCGGGGAGCTGTTTTTT. Translating gives CSVLDRDSSNTGELFF.

This clonotype came up many times. The V and J genes are TRBV20-1 and TRBJ1-5, with 10 bases lining up with TRBD1. The CDR3 length is 14 residues. V lost 5 bases, J lost 2 bases, and 3 bases stayed unmatched. Germline CDR1 and CDR2: DFQATT and SNEGSKA (reference sequence). The chain's CDR3 is CSASGTGGNQPQHF. CDR3 sequence (DNA): TGCAGTGCTTCCGGGACAGGGGGCAATCAGCCCCAGCATTTT.

This clonotype was seen ten or more times. The chain carries TRBV28 and TRBJ2-7; TRBD1 aligns across 9 bases. Trimming cost V 5 bases and J 2 bases; bases outside gene matches: 7. The CDR3 covers 15 residues. CDR1 and CDR2 from the germline V gene are MDHEN and SYDVKM. The CDR3 DNA sequence: TGTGCCAGCAGTGACCAGGACAGGGGCGCCTACGAGCAGTACTTC. It specifies CASSDQDRGAYEQYF.

In this sample, this clonotype is medium-sized. The rearrangement joins TRBV7-6 to TRBJ1-6; D unresolved. Trimming shortened V by 0 bases and J by 8 bases, and 8 bases separated the two germline ends. Germline assignment: CDR1 SGHVS and CDR2 FNYEAQ. This CDR3 is 14 amino acids long. Here the CDR3 reads CASSLAPAHSPLHF. For the CDR3, the DNA is TGTGCCAGCAGCTTAGCGCCAGCCCATTCACCCCTCCACTTT.

This clonotype was seen ten or more times. The chain uses TRBV7-2 and TRBJ2-3; D perhaps matches TRBD1 (5 bases). CDR3 length equals 16 residues. V was trimmed by 1 base and J by 0 bases, leaving 11 bases between them. CDR1 is SGHTA, CDR2 FQGNSA, per germline. CDR3 nucleotides: TGTGCCAGCAGCTTAGGGCTGGGGCCTAGCACAGATACGCAGTATTTT. As protein: CASSLGLGPSTDTQYF.

This clonotype is classed as medium-sized. One end of the junction does not line up with germline, which may come from a read error. This chain uses TRBV12-3 or TRBV12-4 with TRBJ1-1; unclear D gene. CDR3 length: 15 amino acids. Here the CDR3 reads CATPDSLFENAEAFF. The CDR3 DNA is TGTGCCACCCCCGACTCGCTCTTTGAGAACGCTGAAGCTTTCTTT.

This chain links TRBV12-3 or TRBV12-4 with TRBJ2-1; D remains ambiguous. Trimming took 7 bases from V and 1 from J, leaving 14 bases between them. This CDR3 is 15 amino acids long. Here the CDR3 DNA reads TGTGCCAGCACCCCGGGCAGGCTTTCCTACAATGAGCAGTTCTTC. Protein: CASTPGRLSYNEQFF.

This clonotype was recorded at least ten times. The chain couples TRBV6-6 to TRBJ1-2; D unclear. V was shortened by 6 bases and J by 4 bases, with 21 bases between the two germline ends. This CDR3 contains 16 residues. Germline V CDR1 and CDR2: MNHNY, SVGAGI (reference sequence). The DNA of the CDR3 is TGTGCCAGCAGGACCCAACTCGCGGCAGGCGGCTATGGCTACACCTTC. It is translated as CASRTQLAAGGYGYTF.

As to this clonotype: This may stem from a read error, because a much larger clone lies one nucleotide away. This likely comes from a read error, as the CDR3 has no conserved phenylalanine or tryptophan at its end. The chain recombines TRBV20-1 with TRBJ2-1; D tentatively fits TRBD1 or TRBD2 (5 bases each). Looked up from germline, CDR1 is DFQATT and CDR2 is SNEGSKA (reference sequence). The germline V and J ends were trimmed by 7 bases and 2 bases, with 12 bases remaining between them. The CDR3 runs to 13 residues. CDR3 DNA sequence: TGCAGTGTAAGAGGGGCTACCTACAATGAGCAGTTCTAC. It encodes CSVRGATYNEQFY.

This clonotype was seen at least ten times. The rearrangement joins TRBV7-2 to TRBJ1-5; D is uncertain. The CDR3 covers 12 residues. V was clipped by 4 bases and J by 0 bases, with 1 base between them. Germline V gene sequence: CDR1 SGHTA, CDR2 FQGNSA. Written as DNA, the CDR3 is TGTGCCAGCAGCTATAGCAATCAGCCCCAGCATTTT. Its protein product is CASSYSNQPQHF.

The table lists this clonotype with many counts. V and J are TRBV5-1 and TRBJ2-3; 11 bases line up with TRBD2. The CDR3 runs 17 residues. CDR1 and CDR2 from the germline V gene are SGHRS and YFSETQ. J gave up 5 bases and V 0 bases, and 8 bases lay outside the gene matches. The CDR3 DNA is TGCGCCAGCAGCTTGGCCTATAGCGGGGGGGGAGAAGATACGCAGTATTTT. As protein: CASSLAYSGGGEDTQYF. The entire variable domain, with the rest obtained from reference TRBV5-1 and TRBJ2-3, is as follows: KAGVTQTPRYLIKTRGQQVTLSCSPISGHRSVSWYQQTPGQGLQFLFEYFSETQRNKGNFPGRFSGRQFSNSRSEMNVSTLELGDSALYLCASSLAYSGGGEDTQYFGPGTRLTVL.

By proportion, this clonotype is medium-sized. This chain uses TRBV29-1 with TRBJ2-7; a weak D match, TRBD2 (5 bases). This CDR3 comprises 13 residues. The germline V gene has CDR1 SQVTM and CDR2 ANQGSEA. Deletions cut 1 base from V and 9 bases from J, with 16 bases between. CDR3: CSVEGGYSIGQYF. The CDR3 bases are TGCAGCGTTGAAGGAGGGTACAGTATCGGGCAGTACTTC.

This clonotype has ten or more counts. V is TRBV20-1 and J is TRBJ2-3; D possibly corresponds to TRBD1 (7 bases). The length of the CDR3 is 12 residues. Trimming stripped 8 bases from V and 6 bases from J, with 15 bases between. Germline V CDR1 and CDR2: DFQATT, SNEGSKA (reference sequence). The CDR3, as DNA: TGCAGTCTGACAGGGAGGTTCGATACGCAGTATTTT. Translation gives CSLTGRFDTQYF.

This clonotype came up many times. V and J are TRBV30 and TRBJ1-5; no definite D call. This CDR3 is built from 13 residues. From germline, CDR1 is GTSNPN and CDR2 SVGIG (reference sequence). V gave up 1 base and J gave up 4 bases, with 8 bases separating them. CDR3 sequence: CAWSEGVNQPQHF. Here the CDR3 DNA reads TGTGCCTGGAGTGAAGGAGTAAATCAGCCCCAGCATTTT.

This clonotype was detected a few times. The junction shows a germline mismatch at one end, possibly a read error. The chain links TRBV5-4 to TRBJ2-2; 8 bases fit TRBD1. The germline gives CDR1 SGHNT, CDR2 YYREEE (reference sequence). This CDR3 has 16 residues. The CDR3 protein is CASSLAQGAGTVELFF. DNA of the CDR3: TGTGCCAGCAGCTTGGCCCAGGGGGCCGGCACCGTGGAGCTGTTTTTT.

By its share, this clonotype is medium-sized. The V and J genes are TRBV7-8 and TRBJ2-3, with D perhaps matching TRBD2 (5 bases). CDR1 and CDR2 (germline): SGHVS, FQNEAQ. The V and J ends lost 5 bases and 6 bases respectively, with 6 bases between them. The CDR3 consists of 11 residues. CDR3 bases: TGTGCCAGCAGCGAGCGGGATACGCAGTATTTT. As protein: CASSERDTQYF. Complete variable domain (other parts from reference TRBV7-8 and TRBJ2-3): GAGVSQSPRYKVAKRGQDVALRCDPISGHVSLFWYQQALGQGPEFLTYFQNEAQLDKSGLPSDRFFAERPEGSVSTLKIQRTQQEDSAVYLCASSERDTQYFGPGTRLTVL.